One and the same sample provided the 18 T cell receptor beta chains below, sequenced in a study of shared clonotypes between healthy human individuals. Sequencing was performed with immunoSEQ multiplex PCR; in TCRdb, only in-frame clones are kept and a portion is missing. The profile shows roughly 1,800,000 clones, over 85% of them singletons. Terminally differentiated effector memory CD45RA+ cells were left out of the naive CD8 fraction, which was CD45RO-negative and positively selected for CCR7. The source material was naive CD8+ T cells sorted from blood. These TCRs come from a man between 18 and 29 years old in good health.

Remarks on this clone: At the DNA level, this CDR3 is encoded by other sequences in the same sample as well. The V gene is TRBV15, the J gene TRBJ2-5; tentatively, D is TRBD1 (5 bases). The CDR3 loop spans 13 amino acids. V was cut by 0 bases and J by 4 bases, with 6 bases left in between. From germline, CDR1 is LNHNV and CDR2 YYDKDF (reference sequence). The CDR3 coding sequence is TGTGCCACCAGCAGAGATAGGGGAGAGACCCAGTACTTC. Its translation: CATSRDRGETQYF.

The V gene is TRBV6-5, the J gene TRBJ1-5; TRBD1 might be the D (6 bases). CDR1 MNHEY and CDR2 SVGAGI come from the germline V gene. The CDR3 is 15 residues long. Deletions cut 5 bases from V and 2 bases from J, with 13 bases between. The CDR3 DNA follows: TGTGCCAGCAGTCCAGCGGGGGGGCGCAATCAGCCCCAGCATTTT. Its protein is CASSPAGGRNQPQHF.

The CDR3 here is CSVEVVTKNIQYF. The DNA for the CDR3 is TGCAGCGTTGAAGTAGTAACTAAAAACATTCAGTACTTC. The chain is built from TRBV29-1 and TRBJ2-4; D gene uncertain. The CDR3 has 13 amino acids. Per germline, CDR1 SQVTM and CDR2 ANQGSEA. Trimming stripped 1 base from V and 4 bases from J, with 8 bases between. Drawing the rest from reference TRBV29-1 and TRBJ2-4, the complete variable domain is SAVISQKPSRDICQRGTSLTIQCQVDSQVTMMFWYRQQPGQSLTLIATANQGSEATYESGFVIDKFPISRPNLTFSTLTVSNMSPEDSSIYLCSVEVVTKNIQYFGAGTRLSVL.

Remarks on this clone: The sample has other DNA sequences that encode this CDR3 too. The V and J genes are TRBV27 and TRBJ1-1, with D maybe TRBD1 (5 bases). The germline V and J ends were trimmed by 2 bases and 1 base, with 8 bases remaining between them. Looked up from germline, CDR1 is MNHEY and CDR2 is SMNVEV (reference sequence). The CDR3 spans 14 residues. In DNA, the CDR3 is TGTGCCAGCAGTTTAACGGGGCCGAACACTGAAGCTTTCTTT. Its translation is CASSLTGPNTEAFF.

CDR3 in amino acids: CASSLALAGSPGELFF. The CDR3 DNA follows: TGTGCCAGCAGCTTGGCGCTTGCCGGGTCCCCCGGGGAGCTGTTTTTT. The chain carries TRBV7-8 and TRBJ2-2; D remains ambiguous. The CDR3 extends over 16 amino acids. Per germline, CDR1 SGHVS and CDR2 FQNEAQ. The ends were cut back, 3 bases at V and 6 bases at J, with 17 bases in the middle. Drawing the rest from reference TRBV7-8 and TRBJ2-2, the complete variable domain is GAGVSQSPRYKVAKRGQDVALRCDPISGHVSLFWYQQALGQGPEFLTYFQNEAQLDKSGLPSDRFFAERPEGSVSTLKIQRTQQEDSAVYLCASSLALAGSPGELFFGEGSRLTVL.

Written as DNA, the CDR3 is TGTGCCAGCAGCTCGGACAGGGTCGGAGGCACCGGGGAGCTGTTTTTT. Amino acids: CASSSDRVGGTGELFF. The chain joins TRBV5-5 to TRBJ2-2; 8 nucleotides agree with TRBD1. The CDR3 loop spans 16 amino acids. Germline CDR1 and CDR2: SGHKS and YYEKEE (reference sequence). Unmatched junction bases numbered 8, after V lost 3 bases and J lost 4 bases.

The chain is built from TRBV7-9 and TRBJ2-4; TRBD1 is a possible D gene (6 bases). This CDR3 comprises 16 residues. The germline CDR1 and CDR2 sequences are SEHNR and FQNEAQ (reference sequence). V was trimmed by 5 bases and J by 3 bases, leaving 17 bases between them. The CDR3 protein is CASSPTTGLDKNIQYF. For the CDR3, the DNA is TGTGCCAGCAGCCCCACGACAGGACTTGACAAAAACATTCAGTACTTC.

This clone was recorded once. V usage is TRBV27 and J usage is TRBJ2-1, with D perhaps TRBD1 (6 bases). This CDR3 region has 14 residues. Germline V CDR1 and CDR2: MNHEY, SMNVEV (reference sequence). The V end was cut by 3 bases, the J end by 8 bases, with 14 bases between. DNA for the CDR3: TGTGCCAGCAGTTTGGGCCAGGGGTTTCATGAGCAGTTCTTC. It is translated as CASSLGQGFHEQFF.

DNA of the CDR3: TGTGCCACCAGCAGAGATAAAGGGTACCAGGGGGCTGAAGCTTTCTTT. Translation gives CATSRDKGYQGAEAFF. J is TRBJ1-1 and V is TRBV15, with 7 positions matching TRBD1. The CDR3 contains 16 residues. CDR1 is LNHNV, CDR2 YYDKDF, per germline (reference sequence). The V and J ends lost 0 bases and 6 bases, in that order; junction bases with no gene match: 10.

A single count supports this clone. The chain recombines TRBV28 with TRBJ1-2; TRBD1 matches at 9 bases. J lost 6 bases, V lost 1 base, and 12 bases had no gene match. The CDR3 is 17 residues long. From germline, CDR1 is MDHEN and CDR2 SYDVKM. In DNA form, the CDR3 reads TGTGCCAGCAGTTTATATGCCCTCTCACAGGGGGCGGATGGCTACACCTTC. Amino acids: CASSLYALSQGADGYTF.

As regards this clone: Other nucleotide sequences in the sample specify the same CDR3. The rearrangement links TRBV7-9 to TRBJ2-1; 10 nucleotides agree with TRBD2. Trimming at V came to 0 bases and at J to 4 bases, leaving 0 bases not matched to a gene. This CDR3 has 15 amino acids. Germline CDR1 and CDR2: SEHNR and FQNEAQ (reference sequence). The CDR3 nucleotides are TGTGCCAGCAGCTTAGCAGCGGGAGGGTACAATGAGCAGTTCTTC. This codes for CASSLAAGGYNEQFF.

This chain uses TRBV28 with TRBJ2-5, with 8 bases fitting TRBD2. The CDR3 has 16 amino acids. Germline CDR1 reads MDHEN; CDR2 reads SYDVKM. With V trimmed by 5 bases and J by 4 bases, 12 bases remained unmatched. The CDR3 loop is CASSPPGAGGSETQYF. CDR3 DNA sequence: TGTGCCAGCAGTCCTCCCGGGGCGGGGGGTTCAGAGACCCAGTACTTC.

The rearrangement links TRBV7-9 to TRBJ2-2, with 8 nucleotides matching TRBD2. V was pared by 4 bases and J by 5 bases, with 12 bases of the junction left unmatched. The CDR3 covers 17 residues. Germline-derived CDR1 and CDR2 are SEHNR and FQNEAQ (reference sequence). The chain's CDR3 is CASSYSTAGVRTGELFF. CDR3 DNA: TGTGCCAGCAGCTACAGTACAGCGGGAGTAAGAACCGGGGAGCTGTTTTTT.

CDR3 loop: CASSFLGQASSAYNSPLHF. The CDR3 DNA follows: TGTGCCAGCAGTTTCCTCGGACAGGCCTCTAGCGCCTATAATTCACCCCTCCACTTT. The J gene is TRBJ1-6, the V gene TRBV27; TRBD1 agrees at 7 bases. Germline V gives CDR1 MNHEY, CDR2 SMNVEV (reference sequence). With 3 bases clipped from V and 2 bases from J, the junction kept 13 bases outside the gene matches. The CDR3 is 19 residues long.

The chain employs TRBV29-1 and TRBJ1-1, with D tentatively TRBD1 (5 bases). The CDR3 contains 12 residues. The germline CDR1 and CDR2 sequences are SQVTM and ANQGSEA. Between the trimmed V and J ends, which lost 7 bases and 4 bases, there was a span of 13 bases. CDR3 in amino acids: CSALAGSTEAFF. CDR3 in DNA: TGCAGCGCCCTGGCAGGGAGCACTGAAGCTTTCTTT.

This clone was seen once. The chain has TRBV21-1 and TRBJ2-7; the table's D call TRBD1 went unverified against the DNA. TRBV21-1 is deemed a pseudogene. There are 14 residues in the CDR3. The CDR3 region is CASSNPTGRFEQYF. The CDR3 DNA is TGTGCCAGCAGCAACCCCACAGGAAGATTCGAGCAGTACTTC.

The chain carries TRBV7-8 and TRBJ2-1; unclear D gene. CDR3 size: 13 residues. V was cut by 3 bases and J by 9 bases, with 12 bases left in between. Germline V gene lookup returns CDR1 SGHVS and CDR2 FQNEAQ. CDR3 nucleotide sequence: TGTGCCAGCAGCTTTAATCTCGGTTTTGAGCAGTTCTTC. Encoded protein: CASSFNLGFEQFF.

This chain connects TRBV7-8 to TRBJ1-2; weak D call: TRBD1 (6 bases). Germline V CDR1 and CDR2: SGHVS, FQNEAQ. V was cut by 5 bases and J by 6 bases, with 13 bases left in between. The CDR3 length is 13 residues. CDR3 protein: CASSTPGVDGYTF. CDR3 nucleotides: TGTGCCAGCAGCACACCAGGGGTGGATGGCTACACCTTC.